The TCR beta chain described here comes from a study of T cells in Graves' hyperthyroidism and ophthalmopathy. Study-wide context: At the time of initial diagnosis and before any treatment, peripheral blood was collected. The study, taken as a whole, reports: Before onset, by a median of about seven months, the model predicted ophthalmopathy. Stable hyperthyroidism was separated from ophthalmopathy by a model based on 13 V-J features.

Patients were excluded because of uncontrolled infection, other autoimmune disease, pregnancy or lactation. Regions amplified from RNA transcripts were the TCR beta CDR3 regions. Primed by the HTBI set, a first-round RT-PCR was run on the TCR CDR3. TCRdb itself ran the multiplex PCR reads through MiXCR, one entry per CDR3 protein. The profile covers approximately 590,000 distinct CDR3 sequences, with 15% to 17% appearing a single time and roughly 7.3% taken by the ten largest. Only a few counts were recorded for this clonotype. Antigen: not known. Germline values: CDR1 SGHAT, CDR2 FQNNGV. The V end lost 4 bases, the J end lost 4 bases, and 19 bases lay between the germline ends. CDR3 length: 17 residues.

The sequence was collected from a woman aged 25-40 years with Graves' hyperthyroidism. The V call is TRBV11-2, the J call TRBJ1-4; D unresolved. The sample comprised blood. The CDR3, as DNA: TGTGCCAGCAGCTCCATCCACGTCGTCGGTGATAATGAAAAACTGTTTTTT. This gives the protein CASSSIHVVGDNEKLFF.